Below are 21 T cell receptor beta chains sequenced from a single sample in a study of a mutant IDH1 vaccine in newly diagnosed glioma. Their antigen targets remain unknown. Method: immunoSEQ multiplex PCR; TCRdb's copy keeps in-frame clones and lacks some. The sample carries roughly 130,000 clones, around 80% recorded once. Specified time point: week 11, during vaccination. A single vaccine dose contained 300 ug of mutant IDH1 20-mer peptide, and topical imiquimod was used with it. Material: PBMCs, obtained from a glioma patient whose treatment included an IDH1 peptide vaccine. The receptor set was obtained from a man aged 40-55 years with glioma.

The chain uses TRBV9 and TRBJ1-4; perhaps TRBD1 as D (5 bases). Germline values: CDR1 SGDLS, CDR2 YYNGEE. The CDR3 consists of 16 residues. Deletions cut 3 bases from V and 8 bases from J, with 20 bases between. DNA of the CDR3: TGTGCCAGCAGCGGGGTTAGGGGAATGGGAGGAGAAAAACTGTTTTTT. It translates to CASSGVRGMGGEKLFF. The full variable domain, its missing parts supplied by reference TRBV9 and TRBJ1-4, is DSGVTQTPKHLITATGQRVTLRCSPRSGDLSVYWYQQSLDQGLQFLIQYYNGEERAKGNILERFSAQQFPDLHSELNLSSLELGDSALYFCASSGVRGMGGEKLFFGSGTQLSVL.

The rearrangement links TRBV5-1 to TRBJ2-5; no clear D. V gave up 4 bases and J gave up 6 bases, with 10 bases separating them. Germline-derived CDR1 and CDR2 are SGHRS and YFSETQ. The CDR3 contains 12 residues. CDR3 region: CASSPDGKTQYF. In DNA form, the CDR3 reads TGCGCCAGCAGCCCGGATGGGAAGACCCAGTACTTC.

The chain carries TRBV19 and TRBJ2-1; D might be TRBD1 (6 bases). The germline V gene encodes CDR1 LNHDA and CDR2 SQIVND (reference sequence). CDR3 size: 12 residues. Between the trimmed V and J ends, which lost 6 bases and 6 bases, there was a span of 9 bases. CDR3 sequence reads: CASRGRGNEQFF. In DNA, the CDR3 is TGTGCCAGTAGGGGCAGGGGCAATGAGCAGTTCTTC.

This chain connects TRBV30 to TRBJ1-2; D not certain. CDR1 is GTSNPN and CDR2 is SVGIG in the germline V gene (reference sequence). The V end lost 3 bases, the J end lost 2 bases, and 13 bases lay between the germline ends. The CDR3 totals 14 residues. CDR3 sequence: CAWRVSRTNYGYTF. The CDR3 DNA is TGTGCCTGGAGAGTAAGTCGGACCAACTATGGCTACACCTTC.

This clone was recorded once. The sample has other DNA sequences that encode this CDR3 too. The genes are TRBV9 and TRBJ1-2, with 7 bases identical to TRBD1. The CDR3 has 15 amino acids. J lost 1 base, V lost 0 bases, and 3 bases had no gene match. Germline lookup yields CDR1 SGDLS and CDR2 YYNGEE. CDR3 residues: CASSVGTGNNYGYTF. The DNA of the CDR3 is TGTGCCAGCAGCGTAGGGACAGGTAATAACTATGGCTACACCTTC.

The chain is built from TRBV9 and TRBJ2-1, with D perhaps TRBD2 (6 bases). The CDR3 spans 16 residues. V lost 0 bases and J lost 0, with 10 bases in between. Germline loops: CDR1 SGDLS, CDR2 YYNGEE. The CDR3 protein is CASSVARGSSYNEQFF. The CDR3, as DNA: TGTGCCAGCAGCGTAGCACGGGGGAGCTCCTACAATGAGCAGTTCTTC.

The chain links TRBV11-1 to TRBJ2-5; D remains unclear. V was pared by 5 bases and J by 3 bases, with 7 bases between. The germline gives CDR1 SGHAT, CDR2 FQDESV (reference sequence). The CDR3 has 12 residues. CDR3 nucleotide sequence: TGTGCCAGCAGCACCCGAGAAGAGACCCAGTACTTC. Its translation is CASSTREETQYF.

The chain couples TRBV6-6 to TRBJ2-7; D might be TRBD1 or TRBD2, each matching 6 bases. The CDR3 runs to 16 residues. Trimming stripped 6 bases from V and 3 bases from J, with 21 bases between. Looked up from germline, CDR1 is MNHNY and CDR2 is SVGAGI (reference sequence). In DNA, the CDR3 is TGTGCCAGCAGAAGAAGTGTAGCCGGGGGCCGCTACGAGCAGTACTTC. Translation: CASRRSVAGGRYEQYF.

The genes are TRBV6-4 and TRBJ1-1, with D tentatively TRBD1 (5 bases). This CDR3 region has 14 residues. V was pared by 6 bases and J by 1 base, with 12 bases between. Looked up from germline, CDR1 is MRHNA and CDR2 is SNTAGT. The CDR3 sequence is CASRGGGANTEAFF. CDR3 nucleotide sequence: TGTGCCAGCAGGGGGGGAGGGGCGAACACTGAAGCTTTCTTT.

This clone was observed once. This chain connects TRBV7-9 to TRBJ2-1; 14 bases fit TRBD2. V was clipped by 4 bases and J by 6 bases; unmatched bases: 11. There are 18 residues in the CDR3. In germline, CDR1 is SEHNR, CDR2 FQNEAQ (reference sequence). Written as DNA, the CDR3 is TGTGCCAGCAGCTCAACAAAGGGACTAGCGGGAGTAGCCAATGAGCAGTTCTTC. It yields the protein CASSSTKGLAGVANEQFF.

The chain joins TRBV7-2 to TRBJ1-2, with D unclear. The CDR3 length is 13 residues. CDR1 is SGHTA and CDR2 is FQGNSA in the germline V gene. Trimming took 1 base from V and 7 from J, leaving 10 bases between them. Here the CDR3 DNA reads TGTGCCAGCAGCTTAGATTGGCGGCGTGGCTACACCTTC. Translating gives CASSLDWRRGYTF.

This clone was recorded a few times. This rearrangement joins TRBV4-3 to TRBJ2-7; D may match TRBD1 or TRBD2 (5 bases each). Germline CDR1 and CDR2: LGHNA and YSLEER. The CDR3 runs 16 residues. V was trimmed by 0 bases and J by 3 bases, leaving 15 bases between them. CDR3 sequence (DNA): TGCGCCAGCAGCCAAGAATCCTCCGGGGCTGACTACGAGCAGTACTTC. This sequence encodes CASSQESSGADYEQYF.

In its sample, this clone was seen once. The chain links TRBV11-1 to TRBJ2-2, with 12 bases identical to TRBD2. The ends lost 5 bases at V and 6 bases at J; junction bases unmatched: 10. The CDR3 covers 17 residues. Germline lookup yields CDR1 SGHAT and CDR2 FQDESV (reference sequence). The CDR3 protein is CASSQKTSGRSPGELFF. Here the CDR3 DNA reads TGTGCCAGCAGCCAGAAGACTAGCGGGAGAAGCCCCGGGGAGCTGTTTTTT.

The chain couples TRBV10-3 to TRBJ2-7; 7 nucleotides agree with TRBD2. The CDR3 totals 17 residues. J gave up 4 bases and V 6 bases, and 18 bases lay outside the gene matches. The V gene's germline CDR1 is ENHRY and CDR2 SYGVKD. The CDR3 loop is CAISSHSGRGIQYEQYF. The CDR3, as DNA: TGTGCCATCAGCTCTCATTCGGGGCGGGGGATACAGTACGAGCAGTACTTC.

The chain combines TRBV5-1 with TRBJ2-5; TRBD1 matches 9 bases. The CDR3 runs 14 residues. The germline CDR1 and CDR2 sequences are SGHRS and YFSETQ. Losses at the gene ends were 3 bases for V and 4 bases for J; bases not matched to a gene: 4. The DNA for the CDR3 is TGCGCCAGCAGCTGGACAGGGGCCAGAGAGACCCAGTACTTC. Protein: CASSWTGARETQYF.

The V and J genes are TRBV4-3 and TRBJ1-1; D remains ambiguous. Trimming shortened V by 0 bases and J by 8 bases, and 13 bases separated the two germline ends. Germline assignment: CDR1 LGHNA and CDR2 YSLEER. The CDR3 is made up of 14 amino acids. CDR3 coding DNA: TGCGCCAGCAGCCAAGATGGAGGGAGTTCGGAAGCTTTCTTT. This encodes CASSQDGGSSEAFF.

The rearrangement uses TRBV2 and TRBJ2-5; possible D gene TRBD2, 6 bases. V dropped 6 bases and J dropped 1 base, with 6 bases sitting between them. Germline values: CDR1 SNHLY, CDR2 FYNNEI. This CDR3 has 12 residues. The CDR3 DNA reads TGTGCCAGCAGACTAGCCCAAGAGACCCAGTACTTC. It codes for CASRLAQETQYF.

This clone was found a few times. CDR3 coding DNA: TGCGCCAGCAGTGAGTCGGGGAACCTTGAAGCTTTCTTT. It translates to CASSESGNLEAFF. This rearrangement joins TRBV10-1 to TRBJ1-1; D is undetermined. Looked up from germline, CDR1 is WNHNN and CDR2 is SYGVQD (reference sequence). The CDR3 has 13 amino acids. Trimming took 0 bases from V and 7 from J, leaving 9 bases between them.

The V and J genes are TRBV4-1 and TRBJ1-2; the D gene is possibly TRBD1 (5 bases). The length of the CDR3 is 13 residues. Germline loops: CDR1 MGHRA, CDR2 YSYEKL. Trimming left V 4 bases short and J 10 bases short, with 16 bases between. Written as DNA, the CDR3 is TGCGCCAGCAGCCCGACAGTTGGGGATTACTACACCTTC. Encoded protein: CASSPTVGDYYTF.

This rearrangement joins TRBV9 to TRBJ2-5, with 11 bases aligning to TRBD2. Germline V gene sequence: CDR1 SGDLS, CDR2 YYNGEE. This CDR3 contains 14 residues. With V trimmed by 3 bases and J by 4 bases, 2 bases remained unmatched. The CDR3 protein is CASSAGLAVETQYF. For the CDR3, the DNA is TGTGCCAGCAGCGCGGGACTAGCGGTAGAGACCCAGTACTTC.

The chain uses TRBV4-2 and TRBJ1-5; TRBD1 matches at 10 bases. Germline trimming cut 4 bases from V and 3 bases from J; bases unmatched to any gene: 6. Germline CDR1 and CDR2: LGHNA and YNFKEQ. The CDR3 has 16 amino acids. The CDR3 is CASSPDDRGLNQPQHF. The CDR3 region has the DNA TGTGCCAGCAGCCCCGATGACAGGGGGCTCAATCAGCCCCAGCATTTT.